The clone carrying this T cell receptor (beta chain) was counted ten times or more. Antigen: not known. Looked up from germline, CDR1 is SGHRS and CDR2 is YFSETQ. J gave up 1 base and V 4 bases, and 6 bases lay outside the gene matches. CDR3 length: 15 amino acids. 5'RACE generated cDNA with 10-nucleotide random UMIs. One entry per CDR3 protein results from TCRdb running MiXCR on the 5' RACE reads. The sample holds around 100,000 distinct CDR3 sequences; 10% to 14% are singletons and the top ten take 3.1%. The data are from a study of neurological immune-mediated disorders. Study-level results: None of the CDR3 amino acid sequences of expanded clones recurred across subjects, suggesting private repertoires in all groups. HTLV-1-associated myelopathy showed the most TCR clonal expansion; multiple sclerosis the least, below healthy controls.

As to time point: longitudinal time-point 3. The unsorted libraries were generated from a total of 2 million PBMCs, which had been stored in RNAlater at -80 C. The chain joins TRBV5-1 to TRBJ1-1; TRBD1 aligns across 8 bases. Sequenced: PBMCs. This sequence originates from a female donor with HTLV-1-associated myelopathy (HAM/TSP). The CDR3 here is CASSPWTGRNTEAFF. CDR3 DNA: TGCGCCAGCAGCCCCTGGACAGGGCGGAACACTGAAGCTTTCTTT.